Sequencing of this T cell receptor (beta chain) was carried out in a study of T cell changes during pregnancy in multiple sclerosis. Only in-frame clones appear in the TCRdb table, and some are missing; sequencing was by immunoSEQ multiplex PCR. The table records around 100,000 clones, about 94% of them present only once. CDR1 and CDR2 (germline): SGHTA, FQGTGA. The CDR3 runs 15 residues. With 3 bases clipped from V and 0 bases from J, the junction kept 1 base outside the gene matches. V gene TRBV7-3 combines with J gene TRBJ2-2; TRBD1 matches 7 bases. The sequence came from a female donor with multiple sclerosis, enrolled in a pregnancy study. The starting material was peripheral blood, obtained in the third trimester of pregnancy. CDR3 amino acids: CASSLGQPNTGELFF. Written as DNA, the CDR3 is TGTGCCAGCAGCTTGGGACAGCCGAACACCGGGGAGCTGTTTTTT.